This T cell receptor (beta chain) was profiled in a study of CXCR3-negative and CXCR3-positive naive CD8 T cells. Study details: With about 1.5 +/- 0.3 million reads per library, the TRB reads numbered about 150 million in total.

UMI labels and 5' RACE were used to prepare the TRB cDNA libraries. With the 5' RACE reads reprocessed, TCRdb shows one record per CDR3 protein and no DNA. The data show 70,000 to 100,000 distinct CDR3 sequences, and the top ten clones hold roughly 1.8%. Per CD8+ T cell subset, triplicate sorts of 300,000 cells each were done. Naive CD8+ T cells carried a CD45RO-CCR7+CD27+CD95- phenotype. Germline values: CDR1 SQVTM, CDR2 ANQGSEA. CDR3 length: 15 residues. Sequencing input: naive CXCR3- CD8+ T cells from blood. The subset is: CD45RO-CCR7+CD27+CD95- naive CD8+ T cells lacking CXCR3 (TNR3-). J is TRBJ2-1 and V is TRBV29-1; absent DNA, TCRdb's TRBD1 call cannot be checked. The sequence was collected from a human donor in good health. Some clones in this sample may be carry-over from other donors' samples. The CDR3 here is CSVEDPRQGSTEQFF.